The rows below give T cell receptor beta chains drawn from one sample of a study of T-cell reconstitution after alpha-beta-depleted transplantation in children. TCRdb passed the PCR reads through MiXCR, listing each CDR3 protein once. Of under 300,000 distinct CDR3 sequences in the sample, more than 9% were seen once. The material sequenced was peripheral blood, taken 180 days after TCRalphabeta/CD19-depleted stem cell transplant. The receptors come from a male patient aged 2 to 10 who had a stem cell transplant for chronic granulomatous disease, so the T cells may come from the graft donor. CDR3s include the opening cysteine and the closing phenylalanine or tryptophan. The D gene is left open where the match is weak. Clone size is not always given. Where it is, it says once, few, many or a class for expanded clones.

d_call: .; v_call: TRBV11-2; clone_size: .; cdr3_length: 17; j_call: TRBJ2-3; cdr3_aa: CASSPSLLASSTDTQYF; cdr3_nt: TGTGCCAGCAGCCCCTCCCTACTGGCATCTAGCACAGATACGCAGTATTTT
d_call: .; v_call: TRBV7-2; clone_size: many; cdr3_length: 14; j_call: TRBJ2-1; cdr3_aa: CASSERGYGNEQFF; cdr3_nt: TGTGCCAGCAGCGAACGGGGCTACGGGAATGAGCAGTTCTTC
d_call: .; v_call: TRBV3-1; clone_size: many; cdr3_length: 15; j_call: TRBJ1-6; cdr3_aa: CASSQDLQVYSPLHF; cdr3_nt: TGTGCCAGCAGCCAAGATCTTCAGGTTTACTCACCCCTCCACTTT
d_call: .; v_call: TRBV4-2; clone_size: many; cdr3_length: 14; j_call: TRBJ2-4; cdr3_aa: CASSQPGTTGFQYF; cdr3_nt: TGTGCCAGCAGCCAACCAGGGACCACCGGATTTCAGTACTTC
d_call: TRBD1; v_call: TRBV12-3/TRBV12-4; clone_size: many; cdr3_length: 14; j_call: TRBJ2-5; cdr3_aa: CASSTQGSGETQYF; cdr3_nt: TGTGCCAGCAGTACACAGGGGTCTGGTGAGACCCAGTACTTC
d_call: .; v_call: TRBV29-1; clone_size: many; cdr3_length: 12; j_call: TRBJ1-2; cdr3_aa: CSVQDRNYGYTF; cdr3_nt: TGCAGCGTTCAAGACAGGAACTATGGCTACACCTTC
d_call: .; v_call: TRBV3-1; clone_size: few; cdr3_length: 15; j_call: TRBJ1-6; cdr3_aa: CASSQDQGFKSPLHF; cdr3_nt: TGTGCCAGCAGCCAAGATCAGGGTTTTAAGTCACCCCTCCACTTT
d_call: TRBD1; v_call: TRBV18; clone_size: .; cdr3_length: 15; j_call: TRBJ1-2; cdr3_aa: CASSPPTGSNYGYTF; cdr3_nt: TGTGCCAGCTCACCACCGACAGGGTCGAACTATGGCTACACCTTC
d_call: .; v_call: TRBV29-1; clone_size: many; cdr3_length: 10; j_call: TRBJ2-1; cdr3_aa: CSAASGEQFF; cdr3_nt: TGCAGCGCTGCATCAGGTGAGCAGTTCTTC
d_call: TRBD1; v_call: TRBV18; clone_size: .; cdr3_length: 15; j_call: TRBJ1-4; cdr3_aa: CASSPRTGANEKLFF; cdr3_nt: TGTGCCAGCTCACCGCGGACAGGGGCTAATGAAAAACTGTTTTTT
d_call: .; v_call: TRBV27; clone_size: many; cdr3_length: 16; j_call: TRBJ2-1; cdr3_aa: CASSGRLIGPYNEQFF; cdr3_nt: TGTGCCAGCAGTGGGAGACTAATAGGGCCGTACAATGAGCAGTTCTTC
d_call: .; v_call: TRBV29-1; clone_size: many; cdr3_length: 14; j_call: TRBJ1-2; cdr3_aa: CSVESGAARYGYTF; cdr3_nt: TGCAGCGTTGAAAGTGGGGCAGCAAGGTATGGCTACACCTTC
d_call: TRBD1; v_call: TRBV3-1; clone_size: many; cdr3_length: 15; j_call: TRBJ2-3; cdr3_aa: CASSQEGQGTDTQYF; cdr3_nt: TGTGCCAGCAGCCAAGAGGGACAGGGCACAGATACGCAGTATTTT
d_call: .; v_call: TRBV5-5; clone_size: many; cdr3_length: 17; j_call: TRBJ2-1; cdr3_aa: CASSLMTRGGSYNEQFF; cdr3_nt: TGTGCCAGCAGCTTGATGACCAGGGGGGGGTCCTACAATGAGCAGTTCTTC
d_call: .; v_call: TRBV19; clone_size: .; cdr3_length: 14; j_call: TRBJ1-2; cdr3_aa: CASSGPYAGYGYTF; cdr3_nt: TGTGCCAGTAGCGGACCCTACGCGGGCTATGGCTACACCTTC
d_call: .; v_call: TRBV6-5; clone_size: many; cdr3_length: 15; j_call: TRBJ1-3; cdr3_aa: CASSYSSGGGNTIYF; cdr3_nt: TGTGCCAGCAGTTACTCCAGCGGCGGCGGAAACACCATATATTTT
d_call: TRBD2; v_call: TRBV7-2; clone_size: many; cdr3_length: 15; j_call: TRBJ2-7; cdr3_aa: CASSIGTSLIYEQYF; cdr3_nt: TGTGCCAGCAGCATAGGGACTAGTCTCATCTACGAGCAGTACTTC
d_call: TRBD2; v_call: TRBV6-1; clone_size: many; cdr3_length: 14; j_call: TRBJ2-1; cdr3_aa: CASRFSGGVNEQFF; cdr3_nt: TGTGCCAGCAGATTTAGCGGGGGGGTAAATGAGCAGTTCTTC
d_call: TRBD1; v_call: TRBV4-3; clone_size: .; cdr3_length: 15; j_call: TRBJ2-3; cdr3_aa: CASSREGAGTDTQYF; cdr3_nt: TGCGCCAGCAGTCGCGAGGGGGCAGGGACAGATACGCAGTATTTT
d_call: .; v_call: TRBV29-1; clone_size: many; cdr3_length: 10; j_call: TRBJ2-3; cdr3_aa: CSALRDTQYF; cdr3_nt: TGCAGCGCCTTAAGGGATACGCAGTATTTT
d_call: TRBD1; v_call: TRBV5-1; clone_size: many; cdr3_length: 14; j_call: TRBJ2-7; cdr3_aa: CASSPWTGNYEQYF; cdr3_nt: TGCGCCAGCAGCCCCTGGACAGGAAACTACGAGCAGTACTTC
d_call: .; v_call: TRBV12-3/TRBV12-4; clone_size: many; cdr3_length: 17; j_call: TRBJ2-3; cdr3_aa: CASSPLTGVGITDTQYF; cdr3_nt: TGTGCCAGCAGCCCTCTCACGGGAGTCGGTATAACAGATACGCAGTATTTT
d_call: .; v_call: TRBV7-6; clone_size: .; cdr3_length: 15; j_call: TRBJ2-1; cdr3_aa: CASSPLGMATAEQFF; cdr3_nt: TGTGCCAGCAGCCCGCTGGGTATGGCCACAGCGGAGCAGTTCTTC
d_call: TRBD2; v_call: TRBV20-1; clone_size: many; cdr3_length: 18; j_call: TRBJ2-5; cdr3_aa: CSARGLLWGLAGQETQYF; cdr3_nt: TGCAGTGCTAGAGGTCTCCTTTGGGGACTAGCGGGACAAGAGACCCAGTACTTC
d_call: .; v_call: TRBV12-3/TRBV12-4; clone_size: many; cdr3_length: 14; j_call: TRBJ2-5; cdr3_aa: CASSLEVGVETQYF; cdr3_nt: TGTGCCAGCAGTTTAGAGGTTGGGGTGGAGACCCAGTACTTC
d_call: TRBD1; v_call: TRBV15; clone_size: many; cdr3_length: 16; j_call: TRBJ1-1; cdr3_aa: CATSKGQGGRGTEAFF; cdr3_nt: TGTGCCACCAGCAAAGGACAGGGAGGAAGAGGGACTGAAGCTTTCTTT
d_call: TRBD2; v_call: TRBV23-1; clone_size: few; cdr3_length: 14; j_call: TRBJ2-5; cdr3_aa: CASSPPGRGETQYF; cdr3_nt: TGCGCCAGCAGTCCACCAGGGAGGGGAGAGACCCAGTACTTC
d_call: TRBD2; v_call: TRBV7-6; clone_size: many; cdr3_length: 19; j_call: TRBJ2-1; cdr3_aa: CASSPRGLAGGPRNNEQFF; cdr3_nt: TGTGCCAGCAGCCCTAGGGGCCTAGCGGGAGGGCCGAGAAACAATGAGCAGTTCTTC
d_call: TRBD2; v_call: TRBV16; clone_size: few; cdr3_length: 14; j_call: TRBJ2-5; cdr3_aa: CASSTGGQQETQYF; cdr3_nt: TGTGCCAGCAGCACGGGGGGGCAGCAAGAGACCCAGTACTTC
d_call: TRBD1; v_call: TRBV20-1; clone_size: many; cdr3_length: 15; j_call: TRBJ2-7; cdr3_aa: CSARDAWTGPYEQYF; cdr3_nt: TGCAGTGCTAGAGATGCCTGGACAGGTCCCTACGAGCAGTACTTC
d_call: TRBD2; v_call: TRBV7-6; clone_size: many; cdr3_length: 15; j_call: TRBJ2-1; cdr3_aa: CASSEGLARDNEQFF; cdr3_nt: TGTGCCAGCAGCGAGGGACTAGCCCGGGACAATGAGCAGTTCTTC
d_call: .; v_call: TRBV7-9; clone_size: many; cdr3_length: 13; j_call: TRBJ2-3; cdr3_aa: CASTSLGTDTQYF; cdr3_nt: TGTGCCAGCACTTCACTAGGGACCGATACGCAGTATTTT
d_call: TRBD1; v_call: TRBV12-3/TRBV12-4; clone_size: .; cdr3_length: 16; j_call: TRBJ2-5; cdr3_aa: CASSPDRDRGVQSQYF; cdr3_nt: TGTGCCAGCAGTCCAGACCGGGACAGGGGGGTTCAGAGCCAGTACTTT
d_call: .; v_call: TRBV12-3/TRBV12-4; clone_size: .; cdr3_length: 16; j_call: TRBJ1-2; cdr3_aa: CASSFDRPQPGGGYTF; cdr3_nt: TGTGCCAGCAGTTTTGACAGGCCCCAGCCGGGAGGTGGCTACACCTTC
d_call: TRBD1; v_call: TRBV24-1; clone_size: many; cdr3_length: 14; j_call: TRBJ2-3; cdr3_aa: CATSPGQHTDTQYF; cdr3_nt: TGTGCCACCAGTCCGGGACAGCACACAGATACGCAGTATTTT
d_call: TRBD1; v_call: TRBV10-3; clone_size: many; cdr3_length: 13; j_call: TRBJ1-2; cdr3_aa: CAISVGTGNGYTF; cdr3_nt: TGTGCCATCAGTGTAGGGACAGGCAATGGCTACACCTTC
d_call: TRBD1; v_call: TRBV28; clone_size: many; cdr3_length: 15; j_call: TRBJ1-5; cdr3_aa: CASSLRLQGVQPQHF; cdr3_nt: TGTGCCAGCAGTTTACGCTTACAGGGGGTTCAGCCCCAGCATTTT
d_call: TRBD1; v_call: TRBV6-4; clone_size: many; cdr3_length: 15; j_call: TRBJ2-3; cdr3_aa: CASSDSAGGADTQYF; cdr3_nt: TGTGCCAGCAGTGACTCAGCAGGGGGCGCGGATACGCAGTATTTT
d_call: .; v_call: TRBV10-3; clone_size: many; cdr3_length: 16; j_call: TRBJ1-1; cdr3_aa: CAISESGAWVNTEAFF; cdr3_nt: TGTGCCATCAGTGAGTCAGGGGCATGGGTGAACACTGAAGCTTTCTTT
d_call: TRBD2; v_call: TRBV6-2/TRBV6-3; clone_size: many; cdr3_length: 20; j_call: TRBJ2-3; cdr3_aa: CASSLPASGRPTLSTDTQYF; cdr3_nt: TGTGCCAGCAGCCTCCCGGCTAGCGGGAGGCCCACCTTATCTACAGATACGCAGTATTTT
d_call: TRBD2; v_call: TRBV10-1; clone_size: .; cdr3_length: 17; j_call: TRBJ2-3; cdr3_aa: CASTYPGTSGSTDTQYF; cdr3_nt: TGCGCCAGCACTTACCCCGGGACTAGCGGGAGCACAGATACGCAGTATTTT
d_call: TRBD1; v_call: TRBV20-1; clone_size: many; cdr3_length: 15; j_call: TRBJ2-3; cdr3_aa: CSAKLGTASTDTQYF; cdr3_nt: TGCAGTGCCAAACTGGGGACAGCGAGCACAGATACGCAGTATTTT
d_call: .; v_call: TRBV28; clone_size: many; cdr3_length: 13; j_call: TRBJ2-4; cdr3_aa: CASSFRQATIQYF; cdr3_nt: TGTGCCAGCAGTTTTCGACAGGCGACCATTCAGTACTTC
d_call: TRBD1; v_call: TRBV9; clone_size: many; cdr3_length: 14; j_call: TRBJ1-2; cdr3_aa: CASSVGDRGYGYTF; cdr3_nt: TGTGCCAGCAGCGTAGGAGACAGGGGCTATGGCTACACCTTC
d_call: .; v_call: TRBV5-1; clone_size: many; cdr3_length: 16; j_call: TRBJ2-1; cdr3_aa: CASSRRQDSSYNEQFF; cdr3_nt: TGCGCCAGCAGCCGCCGACAGGATAGCTCCTACAATGAGCAGTTCTTC
d_call: TRBD1; v_call: TRBV7-2; clone_size: many; cdr3_length: 14; j_call: TRBJ2-7; cdr3_aa: CASSPWDSTYEQYF; cdr3_nt: TGTGCCAGCAGCCCTTGGGACAGCACCTACGAGCAGTACTTC
d_call: .; v_call: TRBV20-1; clone_size: many; cdr3_length: 16; j_call: TRBJ2-3; cdr3_aa: CSRRRGASIVTDTQYF; cdr3_nt: TGCAGTAGACGCCGCGGGGCCTCCATTGTCACAGATACGCAGTATTTT
d_call: TRBD2; v_call: TRBV20-1; clone_size: many; cdr3_length: 15; j_call: TRBJ2-7; cdr3_aa: CSANWREGISYEQYF; cdr3_nt: TGCAGTGCTAACTGGCGGGAGGGGATCTCCTACGAGCAGTACTTC
d_call: TRBD1; v_call: TRBV11-2; clone_size: many; cdr3_length: 16; j_call: TRBJ1-3; cdr3_aa: CASSHRGPRSGNTIYF; cdr3_nt: TGTGCCAGCAGCCACAGGGGGCCCCGCTCTGGAAACACCATATATTTT
d_call: TRBD1; v_call: TRBV18; clone_size: .; cdr3_length: 16; j_call: TRBJ2-3; cdr3_aa: CASSRATGRHTDTQYF; cdr3_nt: TGTGCCAGCTCCCGGGCGACAGGGAGACACACAGATACGCAGTATTTT
d_call: .; v_call: TRBV12-3/TRBV12-4; clone_size: many; cdr3_length: 17; j_call: TRBJ1-5; cdr3_aa: CASSLGRGGASNQPQHF; cdr3_nt: TGTGCCAGCAGTTTAGGAAGAGGGGGGGCTAGCAATCAGCCCCAGCATTTT
d_call: .; v_call: TRBV7-9; clone_size: many; cdr3_length: 14; j_call: TRBJ2-7; cdr3_aa: CASSLERAFYEQYF; cdr3_nt: TGTGCCAGCAGCTTAGAGCGGGCATTCTACGAGCAGTACTTC
d_call: .; v_call: TRBV29-1; clone_size: many; cdr3_length: 14; j_call: TRBJ1-4; cdr3_aa: CSVAVTREGEKLFF; cdr3_nt: TGCAGCGTTGCCGTGACCAGGGAAGGAGAAAAACTGTTTTTT